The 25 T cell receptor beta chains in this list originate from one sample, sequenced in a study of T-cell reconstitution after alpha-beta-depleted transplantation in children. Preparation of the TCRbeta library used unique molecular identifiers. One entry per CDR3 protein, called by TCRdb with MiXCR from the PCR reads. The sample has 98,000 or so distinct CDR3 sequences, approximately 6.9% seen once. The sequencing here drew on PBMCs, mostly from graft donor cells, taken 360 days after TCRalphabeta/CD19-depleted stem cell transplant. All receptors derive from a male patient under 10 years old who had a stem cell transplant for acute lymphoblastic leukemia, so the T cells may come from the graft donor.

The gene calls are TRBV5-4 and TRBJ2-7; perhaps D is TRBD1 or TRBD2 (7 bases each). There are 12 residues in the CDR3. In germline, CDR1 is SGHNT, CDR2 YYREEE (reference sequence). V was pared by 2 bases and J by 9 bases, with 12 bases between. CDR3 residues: CASSLQGRVQYF. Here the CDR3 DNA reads TGTGCCAGCAGCTTACAGGGGAGGGTGCAGTACTTC.

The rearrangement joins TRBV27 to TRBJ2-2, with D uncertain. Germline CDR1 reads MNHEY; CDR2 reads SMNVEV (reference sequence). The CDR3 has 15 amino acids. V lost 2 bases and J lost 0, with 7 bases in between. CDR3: CASSLESSNTGELFF. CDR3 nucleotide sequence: TGTGCCAGCAGTTTAGAAAGCTCGAACACCGGGGAGCTGTTTTTT.

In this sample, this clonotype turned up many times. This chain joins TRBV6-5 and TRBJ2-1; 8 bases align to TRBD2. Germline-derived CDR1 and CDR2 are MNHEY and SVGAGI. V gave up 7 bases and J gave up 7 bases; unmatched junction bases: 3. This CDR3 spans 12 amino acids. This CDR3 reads CASTSGGNEQFF. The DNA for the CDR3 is TGTGCCAGCACCTCGGGGGGGAATGAGCAGTTCTTC.

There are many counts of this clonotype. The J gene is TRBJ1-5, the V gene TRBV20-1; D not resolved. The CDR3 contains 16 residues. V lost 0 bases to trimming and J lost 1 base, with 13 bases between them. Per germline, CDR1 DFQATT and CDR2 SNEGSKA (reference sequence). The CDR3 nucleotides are TGCAGTGCTAGAGATCAAGGCAAAGCGAGCAATCAGCCCCAGCATTTT. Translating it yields CSARDQGKASNQPQHF.

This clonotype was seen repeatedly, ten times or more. The CDR3 DNA reads TGTGCCAGCAGCTCTAGCGGGAGGACAGATACGCAGTATTTT. Its translation: CASSSSGRTDTQYF. The gene calls are TRBV7-3 and TRBJ2-3, with 11 nucleotides matching TRBD2. V lost 4 bases, J lost 3 bases, and 0 bases stayed unmatched. The CDR3 is made up of 14 amino acids. The germline CDR1 and CDR2 sequences are SGHTA and FQGTGA.

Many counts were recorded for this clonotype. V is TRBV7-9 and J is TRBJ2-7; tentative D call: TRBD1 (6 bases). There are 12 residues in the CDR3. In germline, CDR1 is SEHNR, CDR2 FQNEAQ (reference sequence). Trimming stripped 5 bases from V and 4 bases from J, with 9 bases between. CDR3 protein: CASSIDRYEQYF. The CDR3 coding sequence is TGTGCCAGCAGCATCGACAGGTACGAGCAGTACTTC.

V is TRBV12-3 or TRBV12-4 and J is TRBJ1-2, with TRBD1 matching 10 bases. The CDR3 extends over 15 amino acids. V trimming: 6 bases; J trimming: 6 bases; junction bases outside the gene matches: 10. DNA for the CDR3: TGTGCCAGCAGCACCGCCGTGACAGGGGGCGATGGCTACACCTTC. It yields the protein CASSTAVTGGDGYTF.

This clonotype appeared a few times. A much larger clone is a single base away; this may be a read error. The DNA for the CDR3 is TGTGCCAGCAGCTTAGAAAGCTTC. This codes for CASSLESF. The rearrangement joins TRBV7-9 to TRBJ2-7; D not certain. Germline CDR1 is SEHNR and CDR2 is FQNEAQ (reference sequence). This CDR3 is 8 amino acids long.

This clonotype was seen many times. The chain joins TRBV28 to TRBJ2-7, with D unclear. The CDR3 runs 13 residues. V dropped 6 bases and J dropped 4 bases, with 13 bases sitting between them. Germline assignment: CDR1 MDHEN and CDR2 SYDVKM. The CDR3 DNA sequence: TGTGCCAGCAGCACCACACTATATTACGAGCAGTACTTC. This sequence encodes CASSTTLYYEQYF.

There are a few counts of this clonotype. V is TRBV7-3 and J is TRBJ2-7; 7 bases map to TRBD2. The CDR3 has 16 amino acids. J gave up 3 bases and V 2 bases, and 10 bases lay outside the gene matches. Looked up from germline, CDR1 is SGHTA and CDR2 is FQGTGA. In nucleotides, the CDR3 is TGTGCCAGCAGCTTACGGGGGGTTAGCTCCGTCTACGAGCAGTACTTC. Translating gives CASSLRGVSSVYEQYF.

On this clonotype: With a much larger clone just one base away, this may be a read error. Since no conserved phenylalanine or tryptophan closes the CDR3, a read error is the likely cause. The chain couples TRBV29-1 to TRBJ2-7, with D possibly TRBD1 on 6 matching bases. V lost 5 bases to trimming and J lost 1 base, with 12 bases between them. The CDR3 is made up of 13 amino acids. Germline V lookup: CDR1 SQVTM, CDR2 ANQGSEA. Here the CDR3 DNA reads TGCAGCGTTATAACAGGGAGTTCCTACGAGCAGTACTCC. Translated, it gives CSVITGSSYEQYS.

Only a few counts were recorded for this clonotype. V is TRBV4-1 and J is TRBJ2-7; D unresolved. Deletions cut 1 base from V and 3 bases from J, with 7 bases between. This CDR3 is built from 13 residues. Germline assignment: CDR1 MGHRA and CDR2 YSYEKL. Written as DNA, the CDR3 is TGCGCCAGCAGCCAAGGCCCTTTCTACGAGCAGTACTTC. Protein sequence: CASSQGPFYEQYF.

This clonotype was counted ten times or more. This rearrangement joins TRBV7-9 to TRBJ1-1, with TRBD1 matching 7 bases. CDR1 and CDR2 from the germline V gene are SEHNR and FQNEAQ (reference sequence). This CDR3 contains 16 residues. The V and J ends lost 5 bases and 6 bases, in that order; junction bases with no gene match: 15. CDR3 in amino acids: CASSLDVTGPRAEAFF. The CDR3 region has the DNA TGTGCCAGCAGCCTTGACGTGACAGGGCCTCGAGCTGAAGCTTTCTTT.

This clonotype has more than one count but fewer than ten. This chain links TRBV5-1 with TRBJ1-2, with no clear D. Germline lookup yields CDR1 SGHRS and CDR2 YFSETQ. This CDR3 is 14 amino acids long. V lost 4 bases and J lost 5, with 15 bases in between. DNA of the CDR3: TGCGCCAGCAGCCTCGCCAACTCTCTGTATGGCTACACCTTC. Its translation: CASSLANSLYGYTF.

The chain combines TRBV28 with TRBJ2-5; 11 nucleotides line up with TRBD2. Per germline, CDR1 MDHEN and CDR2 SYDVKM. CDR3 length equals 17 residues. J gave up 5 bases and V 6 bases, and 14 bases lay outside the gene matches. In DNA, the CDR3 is TGTGCCAGCAGAAACCCTCGACTAGCGGGGAAGTTGGAGACCCAGTACTTC. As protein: CASRNPRLAGKLETQYF.

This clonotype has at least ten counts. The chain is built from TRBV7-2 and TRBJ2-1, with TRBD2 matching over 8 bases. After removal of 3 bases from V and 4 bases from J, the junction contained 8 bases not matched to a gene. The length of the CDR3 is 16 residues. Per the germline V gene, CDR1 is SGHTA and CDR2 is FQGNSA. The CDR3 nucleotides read TGTGCCAGCAGCTTGGGGACTAGTTGGGGGTACAATGAGCAGTTCTTC. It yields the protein CASSLGTSWGYNEQFF. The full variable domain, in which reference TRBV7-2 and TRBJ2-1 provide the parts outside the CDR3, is GAGVSQSPSNKVTEKGKDVELRCDPISGHTALYWYRQSLGQGLEFLIYFQGNSAPDKSGLPSDRFSAERTGGSVSTLTIQRTQQEDSAVYLCASSLGTSWGYNEQFFGPGTRLTVL.

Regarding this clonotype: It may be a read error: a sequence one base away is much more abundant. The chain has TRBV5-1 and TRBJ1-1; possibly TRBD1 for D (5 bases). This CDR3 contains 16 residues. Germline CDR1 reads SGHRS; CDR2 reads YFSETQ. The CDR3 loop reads CVSSSGRGGMNTEAFF. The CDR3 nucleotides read TGCGTCAGCAGCTCGGGACGGGGCGGCATGAACACTGAAGCTTTCTTT.

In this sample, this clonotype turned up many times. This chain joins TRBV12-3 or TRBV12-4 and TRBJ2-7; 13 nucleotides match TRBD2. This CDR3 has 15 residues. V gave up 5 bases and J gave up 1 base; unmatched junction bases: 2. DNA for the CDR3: TGTGCCAGCAGTCGGACTAGCGGGGGTTCCTACGAGCAGTACTTC. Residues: CASSRTSGGSYEQYF.

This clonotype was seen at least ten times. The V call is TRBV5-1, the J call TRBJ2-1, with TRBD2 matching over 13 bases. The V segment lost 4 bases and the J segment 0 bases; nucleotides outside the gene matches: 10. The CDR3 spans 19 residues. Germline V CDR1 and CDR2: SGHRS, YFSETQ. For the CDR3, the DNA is TGCGCCAGCAGCCCGGGACTAGCGGGAACCTCTAACTCCTACAATGAGCAGTTCTTC. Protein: CASSPGLAGTSNSYNEQFF. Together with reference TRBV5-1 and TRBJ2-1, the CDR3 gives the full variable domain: KAGVTQTPRYLIKTRGQQVTLSCSPISGHRSVSWYQQTPGQGLQFLFEYFSETQRNKGNFPGRFSGRQFSNSRSEMNVSTLELGDSALYLCASSPGLAGTSNSYNEQFFGPGTRLTVL.

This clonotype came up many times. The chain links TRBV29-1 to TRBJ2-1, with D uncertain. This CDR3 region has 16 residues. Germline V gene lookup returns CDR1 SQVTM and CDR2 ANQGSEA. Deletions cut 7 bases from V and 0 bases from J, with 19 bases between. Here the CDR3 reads CSAPAPGPSSYNEQFF. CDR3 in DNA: TGCAGCGCCCCAGCGCCGGGCCCGAGCTCCTACAATGAGCAGTTCTTC.

The CDR3 sequence: CASSFLGGMNTEAFF. CDR3 DNA sequence: TGTGCCAGCAGTTTTTTAGGGGGTATGAACACTGAAGCTTTCTTT. J is TRBJ1-1 and V is TRBV28; maybe TRBD1 (6 bases). V was shortened by 3 bases and J by 0 bases, with 11 bases between the two germline ends. Germline lookup yields CDR1 MDHEN and CDR2 SYDVKM. The length of the CDR3 is 15 residues.

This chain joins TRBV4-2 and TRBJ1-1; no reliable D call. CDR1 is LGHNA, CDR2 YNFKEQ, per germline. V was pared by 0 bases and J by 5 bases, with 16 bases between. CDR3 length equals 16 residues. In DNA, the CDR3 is TGTGCCAGCAGCCAAGATGTCCAGGTGACGCGGACTGAAGCTTTCTTT. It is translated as CASSQDVQVTRTEAFF.

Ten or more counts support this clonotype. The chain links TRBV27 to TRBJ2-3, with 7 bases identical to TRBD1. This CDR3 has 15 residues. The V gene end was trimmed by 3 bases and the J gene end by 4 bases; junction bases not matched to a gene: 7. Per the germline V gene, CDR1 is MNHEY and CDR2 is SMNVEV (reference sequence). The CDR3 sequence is CASSFGTVMPDTQYF. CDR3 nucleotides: TGTGCCAGCAGTTTTGGGACAGTTATGCCAGATACGCAGTATTTT.

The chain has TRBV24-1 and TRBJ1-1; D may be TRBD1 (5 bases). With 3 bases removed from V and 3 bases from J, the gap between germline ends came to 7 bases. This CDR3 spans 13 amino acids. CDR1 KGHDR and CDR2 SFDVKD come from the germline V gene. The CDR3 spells CATSDGTYTEAFF. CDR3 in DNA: TGTGCCACCAGTGATGGGACTTACACTGAAGCTTTCTTT.

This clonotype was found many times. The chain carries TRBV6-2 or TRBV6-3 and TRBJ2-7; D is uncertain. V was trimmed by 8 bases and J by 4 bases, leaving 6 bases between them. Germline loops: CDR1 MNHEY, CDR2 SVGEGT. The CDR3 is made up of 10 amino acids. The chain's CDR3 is CASWGYEQYF. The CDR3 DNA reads TGTGCCAGCTGGGGTTACGAGCAGTACTTC.